The 24 T cell receptor beta chains below all came from one sample that was sequenced in a study of T cells in Graves' hyperthyroidism and ophthalmopathy. There were TCR beta CDR3 regions amplified from RNA transcripts. HTBI primers drove first-round RT-PCR of the TCR CDR3. MiXCR, run by TCRdb on the multiplex PCR reads, gives a single entry per CDR3 protein. Among some 490,000 distinct CDR3 sequences listed, around a fifth were seen once. The specimen was blood. The source is a woman in her 70s with Graves' ophthalmopathy.

The chain is built from TRBV19 and TRBJ2-2, with 15 bases matching TRBD2. CDR3 size: 16 residues. With V trimmed by 5 bases and J by 9 bases, 7 bases remained unmatched. Germline lookup yields CDR1 LNHDA and CDR2 SQIVND (reference sequence). In nucleotides, the CDR3 is TGTGCCAGTAGTCTCTGGACTAGCGGGAGGGCACGGGAGCTGTTTTTT. Amino acids: CASSLWTSGRARELFF. Full variable domain (outside the CDR3, taken from reference TRBV19 and TRBJ2-2): DGGITQSPKYLFRKEGQNVTLSCEQNLNHDAMYWYRQDPGQGLRLIYYSQIVNDFQKGDIAEGYSVSREKKESFPLTVTSAQKNPTAFYLCASSLWTSGRARELFFGEGSRLTVL.

This clonotype was counted ten times or more. This chain joins TRBV6-1 and TRBJ1-5; 10 nucleotides line up with TRBD1. The CDR3 totals 17 residues. V lost 5 bases, J lost 2 bases, and 9 bases stayed unmatched. Germline V lookup: CDR1 MNHNS, CDR2 SASEGT. CDR3 residues: CASSRQGARLGNQPQHF. CDR3 bases: TGTGCCAGCAGTCGACAGGGGGCTCGGTTGGGCAATCAGCCCCAGCATTTT.

This clonotype has a handful of counts. The CDR3 DNA sequence: TGCGCCAGCAGCTTGGGGACTAGCGGGATGACAGATACGCAGTATTTT. It yields the protein CASSLGTSGMTDTQYF. J is TRBJ2-3 and V is TRBV5-1, with 12 nucleotides matching TRBD2. The CDR3 is made up of 16 amino acids. The V gene end was trimmed by 0 bases and the J gene end by 3 bases; junction bases not matched to a gene: 2. Per the germline V gene, CDR1 is SGHRS and CDR2 is YFSETQ.

This clonotype turned up a few times. This chain uses TRBV7-9 with TRBJ1-5; perhaps TRBD1 as D (5 bases). Germline V gene lookup returns CDR1 SEHNR and CDR2 FQNEAQ (reference sequence). The V end was cut by 4 bases, the J end by 7 bases, with 14 bases between. CDR3 length: 14 amino acids. The CDR3 DNA reads as TGTGCCAGCAGCTCCGGGACCCTCCCGCAGCCCCAGCATTTT. Its protein is CASSSGTLPQPQHF.

This chain connects TRBV19 to TRBJ2-5; 10 bases align to TRBD2. Germline V gene sequence: CDR1 LNHDA, CDR2 SQIVND (reference sequence). Trimming took 5 bases from V and 4 from J; bases not matched to a gene: 16. There are 18 residues in the CDR3. The chain's CDR3 is CASSRIGLADTRGETQYF. Here the CDR3 DNA reads TGTGCCAGTAGTCGTATCGGACTAGCGGACACAAGGGGAGAGACCCAGTACTTC.

This sequence joins TRBV18 and TRBJ1-2, with D hard to call. The CDR3 covers 13 residues. V lost 6 bases, J lost 3 bases, and 11 bases lay in between. Germline lookup yields CDR1 KGHSH and CDR2 LQKENI. The DNA for the CDR3 is TGTGCCAGCTCTCCCATGTCTGACTATGGCTACACCTTC. It specifies CASSPMSDYGYTF.

This clonotype came up once. The chain carries TRBV28 and TRBJ2-7; no clear D. Germline CDR1 is MDHEN and CDR2 is SYDVKM. Deletions cut 6 bases from V and 5 bases from J, with 26 bases between. The CDR3 has 17 amino acids. CDR3 DNA sequence: TGTGCCAGCAGCCTATCGGCCGGCGGTGCCCCCGCCCACGAGCAGTACTTC. Translated: CASSLSAGGAPAHEQYF.

The rearrangement uses TRBV7-8 and TRBJ2-7, with 7 nucleotides matching TRBD2. The V gene end was trimmed by 2 bases and the J gene end by 7 bases; junction bases not matched to a gene: 8. The CDR3 has 14 residues. CDR1 and CDR2 (germline): SGHVS, FQNEAQ. The CDR3 nucleotides are TGTGCCAGCAGCTTACCTAGCGGCTCTATTGAGCAGTACTTC. Translating it yields CASSLPSGSIEQYF.

This clonotype was counted a few times. V and J are TRBV5-1 and TRBJ2-1, with D perhaps TRBD1 (6 bases). Trimming removed 4 bases from V and 6 bases from J, with 20 bases in between. The CDR3 is 16 residues long. Germline assignment: CDR1 SGHRS and CDR2 YFSETQ. CDR3 bases: TGCGCCAGCAGCCCGAGGGGGTACCCTAGTGGCAATGAGCAGTTCTTC. It is translated as CASSPRGYPSGNEQFF. The variable domain in full, completed from reference TRBV5-1 and TRBJ2-1, reads KAGVTQTPRYLIKTRGQQVTLSCSPISGHRSVSWYQQTPGQGLQFLFEYFSETQRNKGNFPGRFSGRQFSNSRSEMNVSTLELGDSALYLCASSPRGYPSGNEQFFGPGTRLTVL.

The rearrangement uses TRBV2 and TRBJ2-3; D call uncertain. With 3 bases removed from V and 8 bases from J, the gap between germline ends came to 12 bases. There are 13 residues in the CDR3. Germline values: CDR1 SNHLY, CDR2 FYNNEI. The CDR3 sequence: CASSDPLRGTQYF. The DNA of the CDR3 is TGTGCCAGCAGTGATCCCCTACGTGGTACGCAGTATTTT.

This clonotype has just a few counts. This chain joins TRBV12-3 or TRBV12-4 and TRBJ1-1; TRBD1 matches 10 bases. The CDR3 covers 14 residues. J gave up 5 bases and V 5 bases, and 5 bases lay outside the gene matches. DNA for the CDR3: TGTGCCAGCAGTGGGGACAGGGGTAGTACTGAAGCTTTCTTT. Its protein is CASSGDRGSTEAFF.

This clonotype was detected only a few times. The chain has TRBV15 and TRBJ2-3; TRBD2 might be the D (6 bases). Germline-derived CDR1 and CDR2 are LNHNV and YYDKDF (reference sequence). V shed 0 bases and J shed 8 bases, with 12 bases lying between them. CDR3 length: 14 amino acids. The CDR3 bases are TGTGCCACCAGCAGAGATTGGGGGGACGGTACGCAGTATTTT. Translation gives CATSRDWGDGTQYF.

There are many counts of this clonotype. This chain uses TRBV29-1 with TRBJ2-1; 11 bases are shared with TRBD2. The junction had 11 bases not matched to a gene; V was cut back by 4 bases and J by 0 bases. The CDR3 sequence is 18 residues long. Germline-derived CDR1 and CDR2 are SQVTM and ANQGSEA. The chain's CDR3 is CSVVYLAGGPSSYNEQFF. CDR3 DNA: TGCAGCGTTGTATATCTAGCGGGAGGTCCCAGCTCCTACAATGAGCAGTTCTTC.

The chain carries TRBV5-1 and TRBJ2-2; maybe TRBD2 (5 bases). With 3 bases removed from V and 0 bases from J, the gap between germline ends came to 12 bases. Germline loops: CDR1 SGHRS, CDR2 YFSETQ. This CDR3 contains 16 residues. CDR3 amino acids: CASSSHRTANTGELFF. The CDR3 nucleotides are TGCGCCAGCAGCTCGCACCGGACTGCGAACACCGGGGAGCTGTTTTTT.

This chain uses TRBV18 with TRBJ2-1, with 11 bases that match TRBD1. The germline CDR1 and CDR2 sequences are KGHSH and LQKENI. V trimming: 4 bases; J trimming: 2 bases; junction bases outside the gene matches: 4. The CDR3 covers 16 residues. CDR3 bases: TGTGCCAGCTCACTGGTGGGACAGGGGGCCTACAATGAGCAGTTCTTC. It is translated as CASSLVGQGAYNEQFF.

This clonotype was recorded at least ten times. The chain uses TRBV29-1 and TRBJ1-1; D uncertain. Trimming took off 2 bases at V and 2 bases at J, with 18 bases between the two ends. In germline, CDR1 is SQVTM, CDR2 ANQGSEA. The CDR3 is 16 residues long. CDR3 nucleotide sequence: TGCAGCGTTGAACGGGTAATCTCCCGCTTAAACACTGAAGCTTTCTTT. It specifies CSVERVISRLNTEAFF.

This chain links TRBV6-1 with TRBJ1-2, with unresolved D. Trimming left V 2 bases short and J 7 bases short, with 5 bases between. In germline, CDR1 is MNHNS, CDR2 SASEGT. This CDR3 comprises 11 residues. The CDR3 bases are TGTGCCAGCAGTGAACTCGCTGGCTACACCTTC. Its protein product is CASSELAGYTF.

This chain uses TRBV7-9 with TRBJ2-5; TRBD1 is a possible D gene (6 bases). The germline CDR1 and CDR2 sequences are SEHNR and FQNEAQ (reference sequence). The V gene lost 5 bases and the J gene lost 5 bases, with 21 bases spanning the gap. The CDR3 totals 16 residues. The CDR3 sequence: CASSTPFPGGLETQYF. In DNA form, the CDR3 reads TGTGCCAGCAGCACCCCCTTTCCTGGGGGCTTGGAGACCCAGTACTTC.

The CDR3 is CASSYPGTSQNIQYF. CDR3 nucleotide sequence: TGTGCCAGCAGTTACCCAGGGACTAGTCAAAACATTCAGTACTTC. The V gene is TRBV6-2 or TRBV6-3, the J gene TRBJ2-4, with 8 bases that match TRBD2. This CDR3 spans 15 amino acids. The V and J ends lost 2 bases and 5 bases, in that order; junction bases with no gene match: 5. The germline V gene has CDR1 MNHEY and CDR2 SVGEGT.

The chain is built from TRBV6-2 or TRBV6-3 and TRBJ1-6, with 7 bases lining up with TRBD1. The CDR3 consists of 13 residues. Germline V gene data show CDR1 as MNHEY and CDR2 as SVGEGT. V was clipped by 8 bases and J by 4 bases; unmatched bases: 2. The CDR3 spells CASRDSYNSPLHF. The CDR3 DNA is TGTGCCAGCCGGGACAGTTATAATTCACCCCTCCACTTT.

This clonotype was detected many times. V usage is TRBV2 and J usage is TRBJ2-1; 8 bases match TRBD2. The CDR3 is 16 amino acids. Germline trimming cut 1 base from V and 0 bases from J; bases unmatched to any gene: 2. CDR1 is SNHLY, CDR2 FYNNEI, per germline. The CDR3 DNA sequence: TGTGCCAGCAGTGAAGAGGCGGGAGGCTCCTACAATGAGCAGTTCTTC. This translates into CASSEEAGGSYNEQFF.

This clonotype has only a few counts. The junction does not match germline at one end; this may be a read error. The V and J genes are TRBV10-3 and TRBJ2-7, with 8 bases lining up with TRBD2. Germline V gene sequence: CDR1 ENHRY, CDR2 SYGVKD. The CDR3 is 14 residues long. CDR3 sequence (DNA): TGTGCCAGCAGTTTAGTCGCGGGAGGAAGCGAGCAGTACTTC. This gives the protein CASSLVAGGSEQYF.

This sequence joins TRBV18 and TRBJ2-3; 9 bases match TRBD2. V dropped 1 base and J dropped 4; count of bases not matched to a gene: 3. The CDR3 is 15 residues long. Germline V gene data show CDR1 as KGHSH and CDR2 as LQKENI. The CDR3 DNA reads TGTGCCAGCTCACCACTAGCGGGAGTCGCAGATACGCAGTATTTT. It codes for CASSPLAGVADTQYF.

There are a few counts of this clonotype. The chain couples TRBV20-1 to TRBJ2-5; 8 bases agree with TRBD2. V trimming: 6 bases; J trimming: 7 bases; junction bases outside the gene matches: 13. This CDR3 has 14 amino acids. The germline V gene encodes CDR1 DFQATT and CDR2 SNEGSKA (reference sequence). CDR3 in amino acids: CSANSGTWERTQYF. CDR3 in DNA: TGCAGTGCCAATAGCGGGACCTGGGAAAGGACCCAGTACTTC.